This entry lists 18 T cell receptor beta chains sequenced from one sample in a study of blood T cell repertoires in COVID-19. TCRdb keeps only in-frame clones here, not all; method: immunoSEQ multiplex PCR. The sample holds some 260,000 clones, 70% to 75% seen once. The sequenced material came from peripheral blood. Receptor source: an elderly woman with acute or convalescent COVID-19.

Here the CDR3 DNA reads TGTGCCAGCAGCACAACCGGGACAGGGGCATTCGATGAGCAGTTCTTC. Amino acid sequence: CASSTTGTGAFDEQFF. The chain employs TRBV7-2 and TRBJ2-1; 10 positions agree with TRBD1. Germline lookup yields CDR1 SGHTA and CDR2 FQGNSA. The CDR3 sequence is 16 residues long. V gave up 5 bases and J gave up 8 bases; unmatched junction bases: 12.

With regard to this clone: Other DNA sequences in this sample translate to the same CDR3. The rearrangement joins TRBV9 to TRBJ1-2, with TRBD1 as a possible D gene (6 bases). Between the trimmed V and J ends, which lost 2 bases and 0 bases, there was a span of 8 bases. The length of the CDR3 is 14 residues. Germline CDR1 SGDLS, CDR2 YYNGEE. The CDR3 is CASSVGQSNYGYTF. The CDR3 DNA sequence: TGTGCCAGCAGCGTCGGACAGTCTAACTATGGCTACACCTTC.

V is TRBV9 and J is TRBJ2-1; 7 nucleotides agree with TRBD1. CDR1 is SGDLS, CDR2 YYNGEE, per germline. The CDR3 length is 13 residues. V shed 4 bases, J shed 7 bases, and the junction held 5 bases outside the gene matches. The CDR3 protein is CASSNKQGNEQFF. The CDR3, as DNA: TGTGCCAGCAGCAACAAACAGGGGAATGAGCAGTTCTTC.

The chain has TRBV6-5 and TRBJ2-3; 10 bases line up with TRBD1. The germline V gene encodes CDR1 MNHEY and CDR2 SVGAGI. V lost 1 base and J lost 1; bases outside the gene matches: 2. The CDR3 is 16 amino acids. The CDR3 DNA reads TGTGCCAGCAGTTACTGGACAGGGGGACGCACAGATACGCAGTATTTT. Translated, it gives CASSYWTGGRTDTQYF.

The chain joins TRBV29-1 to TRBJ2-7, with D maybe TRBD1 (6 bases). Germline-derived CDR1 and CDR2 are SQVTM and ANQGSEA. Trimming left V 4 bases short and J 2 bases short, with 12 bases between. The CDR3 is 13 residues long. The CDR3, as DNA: TGCAGCGTTGGGGCAGGGGTGGCCTACGAGCAGTACTTC. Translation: CSVGAGVAYEQYF.

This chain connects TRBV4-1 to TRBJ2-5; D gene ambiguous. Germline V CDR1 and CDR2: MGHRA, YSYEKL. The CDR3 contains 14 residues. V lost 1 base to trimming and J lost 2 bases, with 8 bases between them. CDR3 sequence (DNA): TGCGCCAGCAGCCAAGGGCTAGTTCAAGAGACCCAGTACTTC. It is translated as CASSQGLVQETQYF.

Here the CDR3 reads CASSVWSSGSNEQFF. The CDR3 DNA is TGTGCCAGCAGTGTATGGTCTAGCGGGTCCAATGAGCAGTTCTTC. This rearrangement joins TRBV6-4 to TRBJ2-1, with 8 bases aligning to TRBD2. J gave up 6 bases and V 4 bases, and 8 bases lay outside the gene matches. The CDR3 covers 15 residues. The germline V gene encodes CDR1 MRHNA and CDR2 SNTAGT.

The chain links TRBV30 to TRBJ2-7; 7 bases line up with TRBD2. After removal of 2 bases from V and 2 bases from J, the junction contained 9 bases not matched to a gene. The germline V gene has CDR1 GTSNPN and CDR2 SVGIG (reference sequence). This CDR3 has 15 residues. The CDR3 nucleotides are TGTGCCTGGAGTACACCTAGCGGAGTGACCTACGAGCAGTACTTC. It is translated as CAWSTPSGVTYEQYF.

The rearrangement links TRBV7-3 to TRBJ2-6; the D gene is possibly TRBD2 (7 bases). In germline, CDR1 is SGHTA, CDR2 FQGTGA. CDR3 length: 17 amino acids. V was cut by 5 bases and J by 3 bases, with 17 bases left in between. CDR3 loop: CASSPRGTTVGANVLTF. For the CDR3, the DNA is TGTGCCAGCAGCCCAAGGGGGACTACTGTTGGGGCCAACGTCCTGACTTTC. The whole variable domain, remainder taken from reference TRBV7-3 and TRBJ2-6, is GAGVSQTPSNKVTEKGKYVELRCDPISGHTALYWYRQSLGQGPEFLIYFQGTGAADDSGLPNDRFFAVRPEGSVSTLKIQRTERGDSAVYLCASSPRGTTVGANVLTFGAGSRLTVL.

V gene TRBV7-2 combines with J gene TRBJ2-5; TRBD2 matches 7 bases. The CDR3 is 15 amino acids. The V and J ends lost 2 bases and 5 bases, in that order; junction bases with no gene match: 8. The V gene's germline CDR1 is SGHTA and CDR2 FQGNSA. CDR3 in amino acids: CASSLPGLVRETQYF. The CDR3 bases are TGTGCCAGCAGCTTACCAGGACTAGTCCGGGAGACCCAGTACTTC.

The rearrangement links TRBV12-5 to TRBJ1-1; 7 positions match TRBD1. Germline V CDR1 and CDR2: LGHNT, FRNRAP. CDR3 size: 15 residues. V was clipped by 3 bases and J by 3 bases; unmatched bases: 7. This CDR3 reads CASGFSGRGDTEAFF. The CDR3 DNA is TGTGCTAGTGGTTTTTCGGGCAGGGGGGACACTGAAGCTTTCTTT. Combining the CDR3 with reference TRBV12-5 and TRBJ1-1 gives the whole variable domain DARVTQTPRHKVTEMGQEVTMRCQPILGHNTVFWYRQTMMQGLELLAYFRNRAPLDDSGMPKDRFSAEMPDATLATLKIQPSEPRDSAVYFCASGFSGRGDTEAFFGQGTRLTVV.

CDR3 sequence (DNA): TGTGCCAGCAGCCAAGAGGTTCGACTAAGCTCCTACAATGAGCAGTTCTTC. Protein product: CASSQEVRLSSYNEQFF. J is TRBJ2-1 and V is TRBV4-2; D might be TRBD2 (5 bases). V lost 0 bases and J lost 0, with 12 bases in between. CDR1 LGHNA and CDR2 YNFKEQ come from the germline V gene. The CDR3 loop spans 17 amino acids.

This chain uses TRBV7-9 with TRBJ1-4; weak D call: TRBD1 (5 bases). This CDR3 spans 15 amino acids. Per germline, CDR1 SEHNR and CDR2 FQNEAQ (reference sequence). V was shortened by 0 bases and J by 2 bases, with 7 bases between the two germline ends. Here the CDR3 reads CASSLAGGTNEKLFF. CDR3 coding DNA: TGTGCCAGCAGCTTAGCGGGGGGGACTAATGAAAAACTGTTTTTT.

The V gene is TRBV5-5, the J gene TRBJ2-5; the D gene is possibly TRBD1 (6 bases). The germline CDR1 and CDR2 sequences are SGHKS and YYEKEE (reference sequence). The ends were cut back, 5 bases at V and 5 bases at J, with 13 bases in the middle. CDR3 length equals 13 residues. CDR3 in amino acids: CASRSGVLETQYF. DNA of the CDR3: TGTGCCAGCAGATCAGGGGTCCTGGAGACCCAGTACTTC.

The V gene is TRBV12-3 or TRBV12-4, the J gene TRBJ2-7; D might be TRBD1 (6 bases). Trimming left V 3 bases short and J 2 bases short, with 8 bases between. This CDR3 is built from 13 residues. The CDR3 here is CASSFGGPYEQYF. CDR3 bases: TGTGCCAGCAGTTTTGGGGGCCCCTACGAGCAGTACTTC.

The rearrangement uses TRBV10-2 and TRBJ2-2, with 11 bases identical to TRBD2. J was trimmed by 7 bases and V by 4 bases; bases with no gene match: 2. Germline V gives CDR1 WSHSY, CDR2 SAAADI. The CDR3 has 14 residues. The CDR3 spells CASSVAGGRGELFF. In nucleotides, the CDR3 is TGCGCCAGCAGTGTAGCGGGAGGGCGCGGGGAGCTGTTTTTT.

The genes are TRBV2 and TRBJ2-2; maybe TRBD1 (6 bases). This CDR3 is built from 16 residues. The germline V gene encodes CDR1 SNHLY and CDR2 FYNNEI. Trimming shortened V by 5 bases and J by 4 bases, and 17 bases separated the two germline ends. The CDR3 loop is CASSLTGHPGTGELFF. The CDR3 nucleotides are TGTGCCAGCAGTTTAACGGGACACCCGGGCACCGGGGAGCTGTTTTTT.

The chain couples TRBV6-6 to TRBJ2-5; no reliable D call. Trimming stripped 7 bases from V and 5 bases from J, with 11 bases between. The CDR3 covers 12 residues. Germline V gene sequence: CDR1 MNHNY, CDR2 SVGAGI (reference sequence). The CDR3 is CASTNPPETQYF. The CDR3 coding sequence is TGTGCCAGCACTAACCCCCCGGAGACCCAGTACTTC.